This TCR beta chain was identified in a study of STAT5B mutations in CD4+ large granular lymphocyte leukemia. Study-level findings and limits: The CD4+ versus CD8+ T-LGLL clonality difference may reflect limited sample size.

This clone occurred a few times. Antigen unknown. V was pared by 3 bases and J by 0 bases, with 21 bases between. The CDR3 spans 18 residues. The germline CDR1 and CDR2 sequences are MDHEN and SYDVKM. Authors' analysis steps: A productive frequency of 2.59 x 10-5 was the lowest detectable. The protocol was immunoSEQ multiplex PCR, while the TCRdb copy is restricted to in-frame clones and leaves out a portion. Clonal size and the V and J genes are those of that table, whereas D and trimming came from the DNA. The table lists 25,000 to 40,000 clones, about 74% of them singletons. This clonotype was obtained from a human donor in good health. The sample was CD4+ T cells from blood buffy coats. This chain uses TRBV28 with TRBJ2-7; unclear D gene. Here the CDR3 DNA reads TGTGCCAGCAGTTTCATTTATGGCAGGTCCCAATCCTCCTACGAGCAGTACTTC. Its translation is CASSFIYGRSQSSYEQYF.